Each of the 20 T cell receptor beta chains below was sequenced from the same sample in a study of response to subunit inactivated influenza vaccine (dated by TCRdb to the late 2010s). The library was obtained by RT-PCR. Sequencing was performed on an Illumina HiSeq 2500. TCRdb took the public reads, trimmed them with fastp at Q25, ran MiXCR for clone calling and kept in-frame beta chains. One record per CDR3 amino acid sequence lists the most common genes and DNA. The sample has some 500,000 distinct CDR3 sequences on record, 10% to 15% of them singletons. The ten biggest clones cover less than 15% of the sample. Read against the paper, the sample's time point label means: 45 days after influenza vaccine administration. The sample here was PBMCs from blood, taken more than 35 days after vaccination. The receptor source for this set is a man between 45 and 60 years old who received an inactivated influenza vaccine. Donor details come from another sample of the same person, matched by shared clones.

This clonotype has a handful of counts. The CDR3 nucleotides read TGTGCCAGCAGCCCGATCGGCCTCTACGAGCAGTACTTC. It translates to CASSPIGLYEQYF. The chain combines TRBV7-9 with TRBJ2-7; D is undetermined. Germline CDR1 is SEHNR and CDR2 is FQNEAQ (reference sequence). Trimming left V 5 bases short and J 3 bases short, with 11 bases between. CDR3 length: 13 amino acids.

The rearrangement uses TRBV3-1 and TRBJ1-2, with D unclear. V was shortened by 2 bases and J by 0 bases, with 7 bases between the two germline ends. The CDR3 has 14 residues. Germline lookup yields CDR1 LGHDT and CDR2 YNNKEL (reference sequence). Here the CDR3 reads CASSQRETNYGYTF. The CDR3 DNA sequence: TGTGCCAGCAGCCAACGGGAAACTAACTATGGCTACACCTTC.

J is TRBJ2-1 and V is TRBV9, with 9 positions matching TRBD2. The germline V gene encodes CDR1 SGDLS and CDR2 YYNGEE. V shed 2 bases and J 7 bases; nucleotides not matched to a gene: 10. The CDR3 spans 16 residues. The CDR3 loop reads CASSVSGGRVRNEQFF. In nucleotides, the CDR3 is TGTGCCAGCAGCGTTTCTGGCGGGAGGGTTAGGAATGAGCAGTTCTTC.

This clonotype was seen a handful of times. The CDR3: CSPAKLLGNQPQHF. Written as DNA, the CDR3 is TGCAGTCCAGCTAAATTGCTTGGCAATCAGCCCCAGCATTTT. The J gene is TRBJ1-5, the V gene TRBV20-1; D call uncertain. Trimming shortened V by 8 bases and J by 2 bases, and 16 bases separated the two germline ends. CDR1 DFQATT and CDR2 SNEGSKA come from the germline V gene (reference sequence). This CDR3 is 14 amino acids long.

In this sample, this clonotype turned up many times. V gene TRBV4-2 combines with J gene TRBJ2-1; D unresolved. Looked up from germline, CDR1 is LGHNA and CDR2 is YNFKEQ. The CDR3 is made up of 15 amino acids. V lost 4 bases and J 5 bases, leaving 15 bases between the germline ends. In DNA form, the CDR3 reads TGTGCCAGCAGCCGAGAGAGATACCCGGACAATGAGCAGTTCTTC. Translated: CASSRERYPDNEQFF.

The chain carries TRBV20-1 and TRBJ2-5; D gene unclear. Germline values: CDR1 DFQATT, CDR2 SNEGSKA (reference sequence). Trimming took off 4 bases at V and 3 bases at J, with 18 bases between the two ends. This CDR3 comprises 15 residues. In nucleotides, the CDR3 is TGCAGTGCTACAGGAGTTCGAGTGTCCGAAGAGACCCAGTACTTC. Translation: CSATGVRVSEETQYF.

The V call is TRBV7-9, the J call TRBJ2-5; possibly TRBD2 for D (5 bases). V lost 6 bases, J lost 1 base, and 12 bases lay in between. Germline CDR1 reads SEHNR; CDR2 reads FQNEAQ (reference sequence). The CDR3 extends over 14 amino acids. The CDR3 DNA reads as TGTGCCAGCAGATCGCGGGCCTCCCAAGAGACCCAGTACTTC. It yields the protein CASRSRASQETQYF.

The chain has TRBV6-2 or TRBV6-3 and TRBJ2-7; D uncertain. Trimming stripped 7 bases from V and 2 bases from J, with 15 bases between. Germline CDR1 and CDR2: MNHEY and SVGEGT. The CDR3 loop spans 14 amino acids. The CDR3 loop is CASNDPAATYEQYF. For the CDR3, the DNA is TGTGCCAGCAATGATCCCGCAGCCACCTACGAGCAGTACTTC.

This clonotype was picked up a small number of times. The chain couples TRBV4-3 to TRBJ1-2; unclear D gene. The germline CDR1 and CDR2 sequences are LGHNA and YSLEER. V lost 0 bases, J lost 3 bases, and 17 bases lay in between. The CDR3 has 17 amino acids. CDR3 nucleotide sequence: TGCGCCAGCAGCCAAGAGGAAGGGCGAAAACGCCACTATGGCTACACCTTC. Amino acid sequence: CASSQEEGRKRHYGYTF.

V gene TRBV5-6 combines with J gene TRBJ2-2; D is perhaps TRBD2 (6 bases). V was clipped by 2 bases and J by 7 bases, with 21 bases between them. Germline-derived CDR1 and CDR2 are SGHDT and YYEEEE. The CDR3 totals 17 residues. The CDR3 nucleotides read TGTGCCAGCAGCTTTTTGTCCCGGGCTAGCGTTGGCGGGGAGCTGTTTTTT. It specifies CASSFLSRASVGGELFF.

The gene calls are TRBV20-1 and TRBJ1-5, with TRBD1 identical over 8 bases. J was trimmed by 7 bases and V by 7 bases; bases with no gene match: 12. Germline CDR1 DFQATT, CDR2 SNEGSKA (reference sequence). The CDR3 totals 14 residues. This CDR3 reads CSGMTGVVGQPQHF. The CDR3 DNA follows: TGCAGTGGCATGACAGGGGTCGTAGGACAGCCCCAGCATTTT.

In nucleotides, the CDR3 is TGTGCCAGCCCGCTGAGGACAGGGATCTATGGCTACACCTTC. Translating gives CASPLRTGIYGYTF. This rearrangement joins TRBV18 to TRBJ1-2; TRBD1 agrees at 8 bases. The V gene end was trimmed by 8 bases and the J gene end by 4 bases; junction bases not matched to a gene: 9. The CDR3 is 14 residues long. CDR1 and CDR2 from the germline V gene are KGHSH and LQKENI.

This rearrangement joins TRBV6-2 or TRBV6-3 to TRBJ2-7; 7 bases map to TRBD2. The CDR3 contains 15 residues. The V gene's germline CDR1 is MNHEY and CDR2 SVGEGT. With V trimmed by 1 base and J by 3 bases, 6 bases remained unmatched. CDR3 nucleotide sequence: TGTGCCAGCAGTTACTTAGCGGGTCCGCTCTACGAGCAGTACTTC. This sequence encodes CASSYLAGPLYEQYF.

This clonotype was picked up many times. The rearrangement joins TRBV28 to TRBJ2-7; D is ambiguous. V lost 3 bases to trimming and J lost 5 bases, with 11 bases between them. This CDR3 contains 13 residues. Per the germline V gene, CDR1 is MDHEN and CDR2 is SYDVKM. CDR3 DNA: TGTGCCAGCAGTTTGCCCCGAGGCGACGAGCAGTACTTC. Translation: CASSLPRGDEQYF.

This clonotype was observed a handful of times. The chain links TRBV5-5 to TRBJ2-3; 11 bases agree with TRBD2. CDR1 is SGHKS, CDR2 YYEKEE, per germline (reference sequence). This CDR3 is built from 16 residues. After removal of 2 bases from V and 0 bases from J, the junction contained 2 bases not matched to a gene. The CDR3 region has the DNA TGTGCCAGCAGCTTACTAGCGGGAGCTAGCACAGATACGCAGTATTTT. Translation gives CASSLLAGASTDTQYF. Together with reference TRBV5-5 and TRBJ2-3, the CDR3 gives the full variable domain: DAGVTQSPTHLIKTRGQQVTLRCSPISGHKSVSWYQQVLGQGPQFIFQYYEKEERGRGNFPDRFSARQFPNYSSELNVNALLLGDSALYLCASSLLAGASTDTQYFGPGTRLTVL.

This rearrangement joins TRBV4-1 to TRBJ1-5; 7 nucleotides line up with TRBD1. Germline trimming cut 0 bases from V and 7 bases from J; bases unmatched to any gene: 3. Germline V gives CDR1 MGHRA, CDR2 YSYEKL. This CDR3 has 14 residues. The CDR3 DNA follows: TGCGCCAGCAGCCAAGACCCAGGGGGGCAGCCCCAGCATTTT. Translation: CASSQDPGGQPQHF.

The chain couples TRBV6-5 to TRBJ2-2; tentative D call: TRBD2 (6 bases). The V end was cut by 0 bases, the J end by 2 bases, with 13 bases between. The CDR3 is 17 amino acids. Germline CDR1 MNHEY, CDR2 SVGAGI. This CDR3 reads CASSYSSGGPNTGELFF. The DNA for the CDR3 is TGTGCCAGCAGTTACTCCTCCGGAGGGCCAAACACCGGGGAGCTGTTTTTT.

Only a few counts were recorded for this clonotype. The rearrangement links TRBV10-3 to TRBJ2-5; D is perhaps TRBD1 or TRBD2 (6 bases each). The CDR3 extends over 14 amino acids. V lost 6 bases, J lost 4 bases, and 15 bases lay in between. In germline, CDR1 is ENHRY, CDR2 SYGVKD. The CDR3 nucleotides are TGTGCCATCAGCGGGGGCCCCCCGGCAGAGACCCAGTACTTC. Protein product: CAISGGPPAETQYF.

J is TRBJ2-5 and V is TRBV6-2 or TRBV6-3; possibly TRBD2 for D (5 bases). Trimming cost V 6 bases and J 7 bases, with 21 bases left between them. Germline CDR1 and CDR2: MNHEY and SVGEGT. The CDR3 consists of 15 residues. In DNA form, the CDR3 reads TGTGCCAGCAGCCGCCGAGGAGGATTTTCGGTGACCCAGTACTTC. This sequence encodes CASSRRGGFSVTQYF.

The sample holds many counts of this clonotype. The V and J genes are TRBV6-2 or TRBV6-3 and TRBJ1-2, with D hard to call. Trimming left V 2 bases short and J 2 bases short, with 9 bases between. Germline V CDR1 and CDR2: MNHEY, SVGEGT. The CDR3 extends over 14 amino acids. CDR3 loop: CASSYSASNYGYTF. Written as DNA, the CDR3 is TGTGCCAGCAGTTACAGCGCCAGCAACTATGGCTACACCTTC.